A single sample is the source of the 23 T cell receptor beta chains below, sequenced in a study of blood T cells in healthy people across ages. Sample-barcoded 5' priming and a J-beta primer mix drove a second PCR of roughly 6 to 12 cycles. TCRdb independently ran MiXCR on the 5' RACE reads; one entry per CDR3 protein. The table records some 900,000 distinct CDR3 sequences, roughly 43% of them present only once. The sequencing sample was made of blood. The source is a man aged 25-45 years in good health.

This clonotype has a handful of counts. CDR3 loop: CASSVAGTVLNEQFF. The CDR3 coding sequence is TGTGCCAGCAGCGTAGCCGGGACGGTTCTCAATGAGCAGTTCTTC. This chain connects TRBV9 to TRBJ2-1; TRBD1 or TRBD2 may be the D gene (5 bases each). Germline CDR1 is SGDLS and CDR2 is YYNGEE. The CDR3 is made up of 15 amino acids. The V end lost 0 bases, the J end lost 6 bases, and 13 bases lay between the germline ends. The variable domain in full, completed from reference TRBV9 and TRBJ2-1, reads DSGVTQTPKHLITATGQRVTLRCSPRSGDLSVYWYQQSLDQGLQFLIQYYNGEERAKGNILERFSAQQFPDLHSELNLSSLELGDSALYFCASSVAGTVLNEQFFGPGTRLTVL.

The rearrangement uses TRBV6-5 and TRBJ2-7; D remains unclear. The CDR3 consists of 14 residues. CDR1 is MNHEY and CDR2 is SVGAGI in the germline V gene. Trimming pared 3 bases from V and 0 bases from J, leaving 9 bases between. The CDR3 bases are TGTGCCAGCAGTTATTCCCCGCTCTCCTACGAGCAGTACTTC. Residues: CASSYSPLSYEQYF.

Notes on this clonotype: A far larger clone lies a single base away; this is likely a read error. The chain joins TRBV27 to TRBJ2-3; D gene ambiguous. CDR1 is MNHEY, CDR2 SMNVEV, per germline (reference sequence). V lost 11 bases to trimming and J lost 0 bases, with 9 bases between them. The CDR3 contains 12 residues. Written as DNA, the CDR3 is TGTGCCGGCACTGGTAGCACAGATACGCAGTATTTT. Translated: CAGTGSTDTQYF.

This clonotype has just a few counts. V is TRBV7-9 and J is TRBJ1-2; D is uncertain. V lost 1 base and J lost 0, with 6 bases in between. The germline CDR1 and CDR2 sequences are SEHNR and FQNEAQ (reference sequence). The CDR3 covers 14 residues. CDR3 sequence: CASSLEGTNYGYTF. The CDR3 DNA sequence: TGTGCCAGCAGCTTAGAGGGCACTAACTATGGCTACACCTTC.

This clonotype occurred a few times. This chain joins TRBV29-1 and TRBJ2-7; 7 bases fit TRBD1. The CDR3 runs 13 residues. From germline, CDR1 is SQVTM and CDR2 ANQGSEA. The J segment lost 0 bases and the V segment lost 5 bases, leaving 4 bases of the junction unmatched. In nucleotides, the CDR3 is TGCAGCGTTTCCGGGACAGACTCCTACGAGCAGTACTTC. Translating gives CSVSGTDSYEQYF.

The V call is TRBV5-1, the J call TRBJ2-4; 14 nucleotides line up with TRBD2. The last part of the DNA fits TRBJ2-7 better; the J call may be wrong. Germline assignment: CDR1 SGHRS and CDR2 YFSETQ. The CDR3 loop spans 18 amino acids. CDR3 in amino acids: CASSSPGGLAGGEYEQYF. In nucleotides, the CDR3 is TGCGCCAGCAGCTCCCCAGGAGGACTAGCGGGGGGCGAATACGAGCAGTACTTC.

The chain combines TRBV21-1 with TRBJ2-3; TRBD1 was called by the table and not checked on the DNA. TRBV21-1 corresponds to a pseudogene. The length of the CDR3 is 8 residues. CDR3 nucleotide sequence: TGTGCCAGCAGCCCGGGGTATTTT. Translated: CASSPGYF.

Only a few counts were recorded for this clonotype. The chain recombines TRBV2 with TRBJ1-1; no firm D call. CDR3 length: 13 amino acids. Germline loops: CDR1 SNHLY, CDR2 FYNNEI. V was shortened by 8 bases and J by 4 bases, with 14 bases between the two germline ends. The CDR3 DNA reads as TGTGCCAGCGAGAGGAGGCGGGGCACTGAAGCTTTCTTT. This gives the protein CASERRRGTEAFF.

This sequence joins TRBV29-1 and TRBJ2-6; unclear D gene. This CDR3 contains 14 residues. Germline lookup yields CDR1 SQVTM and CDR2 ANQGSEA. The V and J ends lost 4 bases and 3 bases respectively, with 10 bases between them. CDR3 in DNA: TGCAGCGTTGTGGGCCATATTGGGGCCAACGTCCTGACTTTC. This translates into CSVVGHIGANVLTF.

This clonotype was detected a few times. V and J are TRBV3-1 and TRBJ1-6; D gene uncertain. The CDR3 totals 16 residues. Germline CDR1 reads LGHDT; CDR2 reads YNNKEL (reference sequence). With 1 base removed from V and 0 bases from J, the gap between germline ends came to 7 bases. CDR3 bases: TGTGCCAGCAGCCAAGTCGGGAGCTCCTATAATTCACCCCTCCACTTT. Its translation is CASSQVGSSYNSPLHF.

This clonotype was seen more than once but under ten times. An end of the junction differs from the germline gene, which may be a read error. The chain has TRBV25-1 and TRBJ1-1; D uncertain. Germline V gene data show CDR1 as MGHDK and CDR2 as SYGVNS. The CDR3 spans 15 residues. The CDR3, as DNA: TGTGCCAGTAGTGAACGAAGTGGGGAAATCACTGAAGCTTTCTTT. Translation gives CASSERSGEITEAFF.

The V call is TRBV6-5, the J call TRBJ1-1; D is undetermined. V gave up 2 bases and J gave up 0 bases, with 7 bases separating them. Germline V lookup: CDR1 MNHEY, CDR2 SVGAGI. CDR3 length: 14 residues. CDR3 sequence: CASSYDGMNTEAFF. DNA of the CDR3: TGTGCCAGCAGTTACGACGGGATGAACACTGAAGCTTTCTTT.

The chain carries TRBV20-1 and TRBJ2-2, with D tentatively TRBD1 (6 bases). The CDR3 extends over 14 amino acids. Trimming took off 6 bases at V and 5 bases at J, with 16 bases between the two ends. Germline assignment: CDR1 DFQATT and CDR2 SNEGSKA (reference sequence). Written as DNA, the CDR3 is TGCAGTGCCCCGGGACAAACTCTTACCGGGGAGCTGTTTTTT. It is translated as CSAPGQTLTGELFF.

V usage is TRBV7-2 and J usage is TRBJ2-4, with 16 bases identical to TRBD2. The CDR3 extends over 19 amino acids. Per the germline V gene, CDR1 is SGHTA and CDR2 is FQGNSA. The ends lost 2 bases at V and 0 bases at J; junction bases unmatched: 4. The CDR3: CASSLRGLAGGLAKNIQYF. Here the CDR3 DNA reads TGTGCCAGCAGCTTAAGGGGACTAGCGGGGGGGCTAGCCAAAAACATTCAGTACTTC.

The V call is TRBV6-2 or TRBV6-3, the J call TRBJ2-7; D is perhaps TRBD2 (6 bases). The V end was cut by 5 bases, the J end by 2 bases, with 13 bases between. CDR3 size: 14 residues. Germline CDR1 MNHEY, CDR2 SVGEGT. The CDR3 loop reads CASSPSGRTYEQYF. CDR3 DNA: TGTGCCAGCAGTCCGAGCGGGCGCACCTACGAGCAGTACTTC.

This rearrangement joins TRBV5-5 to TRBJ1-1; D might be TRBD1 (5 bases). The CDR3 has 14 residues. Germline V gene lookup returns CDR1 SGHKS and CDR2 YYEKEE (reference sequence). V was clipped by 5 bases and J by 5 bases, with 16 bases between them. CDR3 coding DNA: TGTGCCAGCAGTCTAGGGTGGGAGGGGACTGAAGCTTTCTTT. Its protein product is CASSLGWEGTEAFF.

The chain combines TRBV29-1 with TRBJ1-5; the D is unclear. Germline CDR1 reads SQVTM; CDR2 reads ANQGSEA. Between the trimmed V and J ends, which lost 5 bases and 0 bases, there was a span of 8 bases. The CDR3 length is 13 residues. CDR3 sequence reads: CSVSQVSNQPQHF. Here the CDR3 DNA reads TGCAGCGTTAGTCAGGTTAGCAATCAGCCCCAGCATTTT.

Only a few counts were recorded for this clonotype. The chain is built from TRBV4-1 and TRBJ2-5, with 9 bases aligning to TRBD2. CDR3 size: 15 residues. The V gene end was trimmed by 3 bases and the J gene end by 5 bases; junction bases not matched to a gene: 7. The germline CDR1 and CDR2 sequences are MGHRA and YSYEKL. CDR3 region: CASSQLAGSRETQYF. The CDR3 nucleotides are TGCGCCAGCAGCCAGCTAGCGGGGTCCCGGGAGACCCAGTACTTC.

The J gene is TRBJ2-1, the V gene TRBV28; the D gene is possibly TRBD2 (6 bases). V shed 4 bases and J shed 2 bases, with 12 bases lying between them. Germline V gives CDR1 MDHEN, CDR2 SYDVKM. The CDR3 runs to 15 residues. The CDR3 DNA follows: TGTGCCAGCAGTTACCGGGACTTTACCTACAATGAGCAGTTCTTC. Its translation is CASSYRDFTYNEQFF.

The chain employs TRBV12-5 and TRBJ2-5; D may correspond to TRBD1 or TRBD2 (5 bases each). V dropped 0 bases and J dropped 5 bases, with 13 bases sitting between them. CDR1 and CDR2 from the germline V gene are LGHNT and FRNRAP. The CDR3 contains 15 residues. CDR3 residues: CASGLVLGDVETQYF. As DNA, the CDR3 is TGTGCTAGTGGTTTGGTACTGGGGGACGTGGAGACCCAGTACTTC.

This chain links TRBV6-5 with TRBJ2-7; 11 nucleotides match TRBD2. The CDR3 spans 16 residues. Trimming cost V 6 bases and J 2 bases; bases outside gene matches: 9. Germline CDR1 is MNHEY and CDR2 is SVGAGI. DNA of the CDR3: TGTGCCAGCAGGCCTTCTCTAGCGGGGGGTACCTACGAGCAGTACTTC. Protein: CASRPSLAGGTYEQYF.

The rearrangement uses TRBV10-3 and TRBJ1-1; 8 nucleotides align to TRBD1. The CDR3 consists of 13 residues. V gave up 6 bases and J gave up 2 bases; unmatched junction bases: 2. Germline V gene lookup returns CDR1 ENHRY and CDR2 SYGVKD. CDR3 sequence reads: CAIRDRENTEAFF. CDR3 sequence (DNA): TGTGCCATCAGGGACAGGGAAAACACTGAAGCTTTCTTT.

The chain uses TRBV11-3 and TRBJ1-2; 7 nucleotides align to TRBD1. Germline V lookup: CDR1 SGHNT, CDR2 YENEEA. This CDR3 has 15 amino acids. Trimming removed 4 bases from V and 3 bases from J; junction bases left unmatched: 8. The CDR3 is CASSSSGGRDYGYTF. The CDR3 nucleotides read TGTGCCAGCAGCTCTTCAGGGGGTAGGGACTATGGCTACACCTTC.